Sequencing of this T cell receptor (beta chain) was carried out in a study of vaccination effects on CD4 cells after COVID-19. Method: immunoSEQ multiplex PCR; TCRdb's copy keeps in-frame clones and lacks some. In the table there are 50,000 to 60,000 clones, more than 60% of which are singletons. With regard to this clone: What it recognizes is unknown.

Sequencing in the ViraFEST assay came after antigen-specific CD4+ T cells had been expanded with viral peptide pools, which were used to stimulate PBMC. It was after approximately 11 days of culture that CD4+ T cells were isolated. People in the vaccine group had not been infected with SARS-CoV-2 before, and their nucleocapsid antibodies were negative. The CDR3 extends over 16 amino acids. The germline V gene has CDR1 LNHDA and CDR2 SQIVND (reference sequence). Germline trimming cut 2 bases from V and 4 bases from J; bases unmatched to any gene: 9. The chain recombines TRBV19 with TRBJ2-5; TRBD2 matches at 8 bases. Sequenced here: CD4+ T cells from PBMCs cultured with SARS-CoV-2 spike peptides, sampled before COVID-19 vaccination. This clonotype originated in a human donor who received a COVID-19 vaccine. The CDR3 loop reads CASSIIGRGAGETQYF. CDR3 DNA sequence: TGTGCCAGTAGTATAATCGGGAGGGGGGCCGGAGAGACCCAGTACTTC.